The 21 T cell receptor beta chains below were found in one sample sequenced in a study of CD8 T cells in ankylosing spondylitis. MiXCR was run by TCRdb on the 5' RACE reads, yielding one entry per CDR3 protein. Counted here are some 130,000 distinct CDR3 sequences, 12% to 15% occurring once; the ten biggest clones make up 2.5% to 3%. Sequences were obtained from blood, either unsorted or a sorted T cell fraction (not recorded which). The origin of the receptors is a female donor with ankylosing spondylitis or in good health (not recorded which).

This clonotype has a count of ten or more. The V call is TRBV20-1, the J call TRBJ2-4, with D possibly TRBD2 on 6 matching bases. The germline gives CDR1 DFQATT, CDR2 SNEGSKA (reference sequence). The CDR3 is made up of 15 amino acids. The V and J ends lost 4 bases and 3 bases respectively, with 16 bases between them. CDR3 loop: CSATAGGVGKNIQYF. The DNA of the CDR3 is TGCAGTGCTACTGCCGGAGGGGTTGGCAAAAACATTCAGTACTTC.

This clonotype has just a few counts. The genes are TRBV28 and TRBJ2-1; TRBD1 agrees at 9 bases. This CDR3 region has 17 residues. The germline gives CDR1 MDHEN, CDR2 SYDVKM. V gave up 2 bases and J gave up 8 bases; unmatched junction bases: 13. The CDR3 DNA reads TGTGCCAGCAGTTTACTCCAACCGGGACAGGGTAAGGATGAGCAGTTCTTC. As protein: CASSLLQPGQGKDEQFF.

Ten or more counts support this clonotype. The chain couples TRBV29-1 to TRBJ2-2; D is undetermined. The CDR3 has 12 amino acids. The germline CDR1 and CDR2 sequences are SQVTM and ANQGSEA. As DNA, the CDR3 is TGCGGATCATCTTCGAACACCGGGGAGCTGTTTTTT. Protein sequence: CGSSSNTGELFF.

This sequence joins TRBV20-1 and TRBJ2-7; 7 bases agree with TRBD1. The V segment lost 4 bases and the J segment 3 bases; nucleotides outside the gene matches: 9. Germline CDR1 and CDR2: DFQATT and SNEGSKA (reference sequence). This CDR3 comprises 14 residues. The CDR3, as DNA: TGCAGTGCTACGTGGGACAGATGGGGCTACGAGCAGTACTTC. Translation: CSATWDRWGYEQYF.

This chain uses TRBV29-1 with TRBJ2-1; D remains unclear. The length of the CDR3 is 14 residues. The V gene's germline CDR1 is SQVTM and CDR2 ANQGSEA. Trimming shortened V by 0 bases and J by 6 bases, and 12 bases separated the two germline ends. CDR3 bases: TGCAGCGTTGAAGATCATACCGGGTTCAATGAGCAGTTCTTC. Translated, it gives CSVEDHTGFNEQFF.

This clonotype was seen once. The J gene is TRBJ2-2, the V gene TRBV27; D not certain. CDR1 is MNHEY and CDR2 is SMNVEV in the germline V gene (reference sequence). V lost 6 bases and J 4 bases, leaving 18 bases between the germline ends. This CDR3 has 16 amino acids. The CDR3 sequence: CASSLLTATGTGELFF. The CDR3 bases are TGTGCCAGCAGCTTACTAACAGCGACCGGCACCGGGGAGCTGTTTTTT.

The chain uses TRBV7-8 and TRBJ2-1, with 7 bases identical to TRBD1. Germline V CDR1 and CDR2: SGHVS, FQNEAQ. V was pared by 0 bases and J by 9 bases, with 14 bases of the junction left unmatched. This CDR3 has 17 residues. As DNA, the CDR3 is TGTGCCAGCAGCTTAGCATACAACAGGGGACCCAATGGTGAGCAGTTCTTC. It is translated as CASSLAYNRGPNGEQFF.

This clonotype was seen at least ten times. This chain joins TRBV6-2 or TRBV6-3 and TRBJ1-1, with TRBD1 matching 7 bases. The V segment lost 0 bases and the J segment 5 bases; nucleotides outside the gene matches: 3. This CDR3 has 14 amino acids. Germline lookup yields CDR1 MNHEY and CDR2 SVGEGT. CDR3 sequence (DNA): TGTGCCAGCAGTTACTCAAGGACAGGAACTGAAGCTTTCTTT. Its translation: CASSYSRTGTEAFF.

There are many counts of this clonotype. The chain employs TRBV6-1 and TRBJ1-3; D possibly corresponds to TRBD1 (6 bases). The CDR3 sequence is 15 residues long. CDR1 is MNHNS, CDR2 SASEGT, per germline. V lost 6 bases and J 0 bases, leaving 12 bases between the germline ends. The CDR3 nucleotides are TGTGCCAGCAGAAGGGGACACTCCTCTGGAAACACCATATATTTT. It translates to CASRRGHSSGNTIYF.

In its sample, this clonotype was seen once. The chain employs TRBV7-9 and TRBJ2-2, with D possibly TRBD1 on 6 matching bases. V lost 7 bases and J 2 bases, leaving 11 bases between the germline ends. This CDR3 contains 14 residues. Germline V gene lookup returns CDR1 SEHNR and CDR2 FQNEAQ (reference sequence). CDR3 protein: CASTHRVNTGELFF. DNA of the CDR3: TGTGCCAGCACCCACAGGGTTAACACCGGGGAGCTGTTTTTT.

This clonotype was found many times. The rearrangement links TRBV11-3 to TRBJ2-3; maybe TRBD2 (6 bases). Trimming removed 4 bases at V and 0 bases at J, with 11 bases between. This CDR3 is built from 15 residues. Germline CDR1 is SGHNT and CDR2 is YENEEA. CDR3 DNA sequence: TGTGCCAGCAGCTCCGGGACTCTGAGCACAGATACGCAGTATTTT. As protein: CASSSGTLSTDTQYF.

This clonotype appeared many times. This chain links TRBV20-1 with TRBJ1-6; a possible D gene is TRBD1 (6 bases). Trimming stripped 5 bases from V and 8 bases from J, with 19 bases between. CDR3 length: 15 residues. Germline-derived CDR1 and CDR2 are DFQATT and SNEGSKA (reference sequence). The CDR3 here is CSALSSTGADSPLHF. The DNA for the CDR3 is TGCAGTGCTCTTTCGTCGACAGGAGCGGATTCACCCCTCCACTTT.

The chain links TRBV7-9 to TRBJ2-7; D possibly matches TRBD1 or TRBD2 (5 bases each). V was pared by 5 bases and J by 3 bases, with 14 bases between. Per germline, CDR1 SEHNR and CDR2 FQNEAQ (reference sequence). This CDR3 has 14 amino acids. CDR3 residues: CASSNDRDVYEQYF. CDR3 in DNA: TGTGCCAGCAGCAATGACCGGGACGTCTACGAGCAGTACTTC.

This clonotype was seen many times. V is TRBV27 and J is TRBJ2-1; TRBD2 matches 11 bases. The ends lost 9 bases at V and 7 bases at J; junction bases unmatched: 5. Germline V lookup: CDR1 MNHEY, CDR2 SMNVEV (reference sequence). The CDR3 loop spans 13 amino acids. CDR3 DNA: TGTGCCAGTAGCGGGAGGGCCAATAATGAGCAGTTCTTC. As protein: CASSGRANNEQFF.

A word on this clonotype: The junction departs from the called germline gene at one end, perhaps through a read error. The rearrangement uses TRBV5-6 and TRBJ1-6, with D uncertain. From germline, CDR1 is SGHDT and CDR2 YYEEEE. The CDR3 sequence is 13 residues long. The CDR3: CASSYGQNSSLHF. The CDR3, as DNA: TGTGCCAGCAGCTACGGCCAAAATTCATCCCTCCACTTT.

This clonotype turned up a few times. The chain combines TRBV7-3 with TRBJ2-7, with D possibly called TRBD1 or TRBD2 (5 bases each). Trimming took off 0 bases at V and 6 bases at J, with 9 bases between the two ends. CDR1 SGHTA and CDR2 FQGTGA come from the germline V gene. The CDR3 is 13 amino acids. CDR3 loop: CASSLTPGTEQYF. Here the CDR3 DNA reads TGTGCCAGCAGCTTAACGCCCGGGACCGAGCAGTACTTC.

At least ten counts were recorded for this clonotype. This chain connects TRBV20-1 to TRBJ2-7, with D perhaps TRBD1 or TRBD2 (6 bases each). V was shortened by 2 bases and J by 3 bases, with 11 bases between the two germline ends. Germline V gene sequence: CDR1 DFQATT, CDR2 SNEGSKA (reference sequence). This CDR3 comprises 13 residues. CDR3 sequence reads: CSARKQGLYEQYF. The CDR3 nucleotides read TGCAGTGCTAGAAAACAGGGACTCTACGAGCAGTACTTC.

This clonotype was seen repeatedly, ten times or more. This sequence joins TRBV15 and TRBJ1-5, with D unclear. V shed 0 bases and J shed 2 bases, with 8 bases lying between them. CDR3 size: 15 residues. CDR1 and CDR2 (germline): LNHNV, YYDKDF (reference sequence). The CDR3 loop is CATSRDLEGNQPQHF. The CDR3 DNA is TGTGCCACCAGCAGAGATTTAGAGGGCAATCAGCCCCAGCATTTT.

This clonotype was recorded at least ten times. V usage is TRBV29-1 and J usage is TRBJ2-5; D gene unclear. Deletions cut 7 bases from V and 3 bases from J, with 6 bases between. Germline V gene sequence: CDR1 SQVTM, CDR2 ANQGSEA. This CDR3 comprises 10 residues. DNA of the CDR3: TGCAGCGCCTTCGAAGAGACCCAGTACTTC. Translated: CSAFEETQYF. Drawing the rest from reference TRBV29-1 and TRBJ2-5, the complete variable domain is SAVISQKPSRDICQRGTSLTIQCQVDSQVTMMFWYRQQPGQSLTLIATANQGSEATYESGFVIDKFPISRPNLTFSTLTVSNMSPEDSSIYLCSAFEETQYFGPGTRLLVL.

This clonotype was seen more than once but under ten times. The J gene is TRBJ2-7, the V gene TRBV12-3 or TRBV12-4; D unresolved. CDR3 length: 15 residues. V was cut by 4 bases and J by 4 bases, with 17 bases left in between. In DNA form, the CDR3 reads TGTGCCAGCAGTTCTACACGGGTCGCCAGGTACGAGCAGTACTTC. This translates into CASSSTRVARYEQYF.

Comments on this clonotype: This clone may be a read error of a much larger clone one base away. J is TRBJ1-2 and V is TRBV12-3 or TRBV12-4; no reliable D call. The germline V and J ends were trimmed by 7 bases and 4 bases, with 13 bases remaining between them. The CDR3 spans 13 residues. CDR3 sequence reads: CASNEQPSYGYTF. CDR3 nucleotide sequence: TGTGCCAGCAACGAACAGCCTAGCTATGGCTACACCTTC.